Below, 10 T cell receptor beta chains from the same sample are listed, as sequenced in a study of T cells after posttransplantation cyclophosphamide. TCRdb's table, derived via immunoSEQ multiplex PCR, lists solely in-frame clones and lacks some. The sample includes under 15,000 clones, none of them occurring once. The sequencing input was PBMCs. Every receptor here comes from a woman in her thirties or forties in good health, CMV-negative, and a related stem cell transplant donor.

This clone was counted at least ten times. This sequence joins TRBV12-3 or TRBV12-4 and TRBJ2-7; 8 nucleotides align to TRBD2. Unmatched junction bases numbered 8, after V lost 6 bases and J lost 7 bases. The CDR3 runs to 13 residues. The CDR3 spells CASSRAGVGEQYF. The DNA of the CDR3 is TGTGCCAGCAGCAGAGCGGGGGTGGGGGAGCAGTACTTC.

Many counts were recorded for this clone. The chain uses TRBV11-2 and TRBJ1-2; 7 nucleotides align to TRBD1. In germline, CDR1 is SGHAT, CDR2 FQNNGV. The V segment lost 5 bases and the J segment 7 bases; nucleotides outside the gene matches: 4. The CDR3 is 12 residues long. The CDR3 bases are TGTGCCAGCAGCCCGCGGGACAGTGGCTACACCTTC. As protein: CASSPRDSGYTF. Together with reference TRBV11-2 and TRBJ1-2, the CDR3 gives the full variable domain: EAGVAQSPRYKIIEKRQSVAFWCNPISGHATLYWYQQILGQGPKLLIQFQNNGVVDDSQLPKDRFSAERLKGVDSTLKIQPAKLEDSAVYLCASSPRDSGYTFGSGTRLTVV.

There are many counts of this clone. The chain carries TRBV5-1 and TRBJ2-1, with 8 bases that match TRBD1. The CDR3 spans 15 residues. Germline V CDR1 and CDR2: SGHRS, YFSETQ. The junction had 13 bases not matched to a gene; V was cut back by 4 bases and J by 10 bases. The CDR3 bases are TGCGCCAGCAGCACAGGGACAGGACTTATGTGGGAGCAGTTCTTC. This encodes CASSTGTGLMWEQFF.

This clone was picked up many times. This rearrangement joins TRBV5-4 to TRBJ2-1; 8 positions match TRBD2. The CDR3 consists of 15 residues. The V segment lost 0 bases and the J segment 4 bases; nucleotides outside the gene matches: 3. From germline, CDR1 is SGHNT and CDR2 YYREEE (reference sequence). The CDR3 reads CASSLVLAGYNEQFF. The DNA for the CDR3 is TGTGCCAGCAGCTTGGTTTTAGCGGGGTACAATGAGCAGTTCTTC.

This clone was counted many times. The chain joins TRBV16 to TRBJ1-1; D not resolved. Per germline, CDR1 KGHSY and CDR2 FQNENV. V lost 8 bases and J 0 bases, leaving 10 bases between the germline ends. The CDR3 consists of 13 residues. The CDR3 DNA sequence: TGTGCCAGCCTCAGTTTTATGAACACTGAAGCTTTCTTT. It encodes CASLSFMNTEAFF.

This clone was seen many times. The chain carries TRBV7-2 and TRBJ1-2; D gene ambiguous. CDR1 and CDR2 from the germline V gene are SGHTA and FQGNSA. The CDR3 consists of 13 residues. V lost 5 bases and J 6 bases, leaving 13 bases between the germline ends. DNA for the CDR3: TGTGCCAGCAGCCCCCAGGTTTCGGATGGCTACACCTTC. It translates to CASSPQVSDGYTF.

In this sample, this clone turned up many times. The V gene is TRBV15, the J gene TRBJ1-1; 7 bases fit TRBD1. CDR3 length: 14 residues. V trimming: 5 bases; J trimming: 4 bases; junction bases outside the gene matches: 7. Germline lookup yields CDR1 LNHNV and CDR2 YYDKDF (reference sequence). Here the CDR3 reads CATSYHGQATEAFF. The CDR3 region has the DNA TGTGCCACCAGCTATCATGGACAGGCCACTGAAGCTTTCTTT.

This clone was recorded many times. V usage is TRBV28 and J usage is TRBJ2-1, with D maybe TRBD2 (6 bases). The V and J ends lost 3 bases and 7 bases respectively, with 10 bases between them. Germline V gene sequence: CDR1 MDHEN, CDR2 SYDVKM. The CDR3 is 13 residues long. The CDR3 DNA reads TGTGCCAGCAGTTTCGGGACTTTAAATGAGCAGTTCTTC. It translates to CASSFGTLNEQFF.

V is TRBV12-3 or TRBV12-4 and J is TRBJ2-3; D could derive from TRBD1 or TRBD2 (5 bases each). The CDR3 has 15 amino acids. Trimming took off 4 bases at V and 1 base at J, with 12 bases between the two ends. The CDR3 is CASSSRESRTDTQYF. The DNA for the CDR3 is TGTGCCAGCAGTTCCAGGGAGTCACGCACAGATACGCAGTATTTT.

At least ten counts were recorded for this clone. The chain joins TRBV7-6 to TRBJ2-6, with 7 bases that match TRBD1. CDR1 is SGHVS and CDR2 is FNYEAQ in the germline V gene. The CDR3 has 17 amino acids. The junction had 9 bases not matched to a gene; V was cut back by 5 bases and J by 2 bases. DNA of the CDR3: TGTGCCAGCAGCCCCCTGAACAGGGGCGCTGGGGCCAACGTCCTGACTTTC. This gives the protein CASSPLNRGAGANVLTF. The full variable domain, with the rest looked up from reference TRBV7-6 and TRBJ2-6, is GAGVSQSPRYKVTKRGQDVALRCDPISGHVSLYWYRQALGQGPEFLTYFNYEAQQDKSGLPNDRFSAERPEGSISTLTIQRTEQRDSAMYRCASSPLNRGAGANVLTFGAGSRLTVL.